A selection of T cell receptor beta chains follows, all from one sample in a study of blood T cell repertoires in COVID-19. This table comes from immunoSEQ multiplex PCR, and its TCRdb copy is limited to in-frame clones, with some not included. Of 250,000 to 300,000 clones detected, around 86% appear once; the ten largest clones hold 1.5% to 2%. What was sequenced was PBMCs or T cells enriched from blood (not recorded which). The receptor source for this set is a woman aged 40-49 years who had recovered from COVID-19. CDR3s include the opening cysteine and the closing phenylalanine or tryptophan. Fields, in order: CDR3 protein, CDR3 DNA, J gene, D gene, clone size, V gene. A D gene is named only where the DNA matches it firmly. A row's size may be missing; if present it is once, few, many or a size class.

cdr3_aa: CASTRGGGWDTEAFF; cdr3_nt: TGTGCCAGCACCCGCGGGGGCGGGTGGGACACTGAAGCTTTCTTT; j_call: TRBJ1-1; d_call: NA; clone_size: NA; v_call: TRBV27
cdr3_aa: CASSTPGQGANSSYYEQYF; cdr3_nt: TGCGCCAGCAGCACCCCGGGACAGGGGGCCAACTCGAGCTACTACGAGCAGTACTTC; j_call: TRBJ2-7; d_call: TRBD1; clone_size: once; v_call: TRBV5-1
cdr3_aa: CASNSGTGDEKLFF; cdr3_nt: TGCGCCAGCAATTCCGGGACAGGGGATGAAAAACTGTTTTTT; j_call: TRBJ1-4; d_call: TRBD1; clone_size: NA; v_call: TRBV5-1
cdr3_aa: CASSSRVEIGYTF; cdr3_nt: TGTGCCAGCAGTTCCAGGGTTGAAATCGGCTACACCTTC; j_call: TRBJ1-2; d_call: NA; clone_size: NA; v_call: TRBV2
cdr3_aa: CASSLDLQETQYF; cdr3_nt: TGTGCCAGCAGCTTGGACTTACAAGAGACCCAGTACTTC; j_call: TRBJ2-5; d_call: NA; clone_size: NA; v_call: TRBV5-6
cdr3_aa: CSVEGTSGSSTGELFF; cdr3_nt: TGCAGCGTCGAAGGGACTAGCGGGAGTAGCACCGGGGAGCTGTTTTTT; j_call: TRBJ2-2; d_call: TRBD2; clone_size: NA; v_call: TRBV29-1
cdr3_aa: CASSFGRGGSYEQFF; cdr3_nt: TGTGCCAGCAGTTTCGGGCGGGGGGGTTCCTATGAGCAGTTCTTC; j_call: TRBJ2-1; d_call: TRBD2; clone_size: NA; v_call: TRBV27
cdr3_aa: CASSLDHRGGTLNTEAFF; cdr3_nt: TGTGCCAGCAGCTTAGATCACCGAGGAGGGACCTTGAACACTGAAGCTTTCTTT; j_call: TRBJ1-1; d_call: NA; clone_size: NA; v_call: TRBV11-2
cdr3_aa: CASSPGWRTAKINNYGYTF; cdr3_nt: TGTGCCAGCAGCCCCGGGTGGAGGACAGCGAAAATAAATAACTATGGCTACACCTTC; j_call: TRBJ1-2; d_call: NA; clone_size: NA; v_call: TRBV5-6
cdr3_aa: CASSGTAQETQYF; cdr3_nt: TGTGCCAGCTCCGGGACAGCCCAAGAGACCCAGTACTTC; j_call: TRBJ2-5; d_call: TRBD1; clone_size: NA; v_call: TRBV18
cdr3_aa: CASRHRGRTEAFF; cdr3_nt: TGTGCCAGCAGGCACAGGGGCCGCACTGAAGCTTTCTTT; j_call: TRBJ1-1; d_call: TRBD1; clone_size: NA; v_call: TRBV3-1/TRBV3-2
cdr3_aa: CASSIVVGRNQPQHF; cdr3_nt: TGTGCCAGTAGTATAGTGGTGGGCCGGAATCAGCCCCAGCATTTT; j_call: TRBJ1-5; d_call: NA; clone_size: NA; v_call: TRBV19
cdr3_aa: CASSMSGGLPNYGYTF; cdr3_nt: TGTGCCAGTAGTATGTCAGGGGGCCTGCCTAACTATGGCTACACCTTC; j_call: TRBJ1-2; d_call: TRBD1; clone_size: NA; v_call: TRBV19
cdr3_aa: CASSQDAPASGSTYTQYF; cdr3_nt: TGCGCCAGCAGCCAAGATGCCCCGGCTAGCGGGAGTACTTATACGCAGTATTTT; j_call: TRBJ2-3; d_call: TRBD2; clone_size: NA; v_call: TRBV4-3
cdr3_aa: CASSWQVGGYYEQYF; cdr3_nt: TGTGCCAGCAGTTGGCAGGTGGGCGGGTACTACGAGCAGTACTTC; j_call: TRBJ2-7; d_call: NA; clone_size: NA; v_call: TRBV6-5
cdr3_aa: CASSVTGRANVLTF; cdr3_nt: TGTGCCAGCAGCGTTACGGGAAGGGCCAACGTCCTGACTTTC; j_call: TRBJ2-6; d_call: NA; clone_size: once; v_call: TRBV7-9
cdr3_aa: CASSVGQASYEQYF; cdr3_nt: TGTGCCAGCAGCGTAGGACAGGCCTCCTACGAGCAGTACTTC; j_call: TRBJ2-7; d_call: NA; clone_size: NA; v_call: TRBV9
cdr3_aa: CASRGTGYASQPQHF; cdr3_nt: TGTGCCAGCAGAGGAACAGGGTACGCTAGTCAGCCCCAGCATTTT; j_call: TRBJ1-5; d_call: NA; clone_size: few; v_call: TRBV2
cdr3_aa: CAIRDLGEDGYTF; cdr3_nt: TGTGCCATCAGAGACCTGGGGGAGGATGGCTACACCTTC; j_call: TRBJ1-2; d_call: NA; clone_size: NA; v_call: TRBV10-3
cdr3_aa: CASGPDRLNQPQHF; cdr3_nt: TGTGCCAGCGGCCCTGACAGGCTAAATCAGCCCCAGCATTTT; j_call: TRBJ1-5; d_call: NA; clone_size: NA; v_call: TRBV2
cdr3_aa: CASSLRLPGLAGGDTQYF; cdr3_nt: TGTGCCAGCAGCTTAAGATTACCCGGACTAGCGGGAGGAGATACGCAGTATTTT; j_call: TRBJ2-3; d_call: TRBD2; clone_size: NA; v_call: TRBV7-2
cdr3_aa: CASRDRYTDTQYF; cdr3_nt: TGCGCCAGCAGGGACAGGTACACAGATACGCAGTATTTT; j_call: TRBJ2-3; d_call: TRBD1; clone_size: few; v_call: TRBV10-2
cdr3_aa: CASSYIRGNEQFF; cdr3_nt: TGTGCCAGCAGTTATATCAGGGGCAATGAGCAGTTCTTC; j_call: TRBJ2-1; d_call: NA; clone_size: NA; v_call: TRBV6-6
cdr3_aa: CASSFSGTGPLSYEQYF; cdr3_nt: TGTGCCAGCAGTTTCTCCGGGACAGGCCCCCTCTCCTACGAGCAGTACTTC; j_call: TRBJ2-7; d_call: TRBD1; clone_size: NA; v_call: TRBV6-2/TRBV6-3
cdr3_aa: CASSPLGGQAGSGNTIYF; cdr3_nt: TGTGCCAGCAGCCCCCTGGGGGGACAGGCGGGCTCTGGAAACACCATATATTTT; j_call: TRBJ1-3; d_call: TRBD1; clone_size: NA; v_call: TRBV7-8
cdr3_aa: CASSYRNRGLYGYTF; cdr3_nt: TGTGCCAGCAGTTACAGAAACAGGGGGCTTTATGGCTACACCTTC; j_call: TRBJ1-2; d_call: TRBD1; clone_size: NA; v_call: TRBV6-5
cdr3_aa: CASSPSEKLNTEAFF; cdr3_nt: TGTGCCAGCTCACCAAGCGAGAAACTGAACACTGAAGCTTTCTTT; j_call: TRBJ1-1; d_call: NA; clone_size: once; v_call: TRBV18
cdr3_aa: CASSFETRDRGINNQPQHF; cdr3_nt: TGTGCCAGCAGCTTCGAGACCCGGGACAGGGGAATTAACAATCAGCCCCAGCATTTT; j_call: TRBJ1-5; d_call: TRBD1; clone_size: NA; v_call: TRBV6-2/TRBV6-3
cdr3_aa: CASSFRGTGGRDTQYF; cdr3_nt: TGTGCCAGCAGCTTTAGGGGGACAGGAGGGAGAGATACGCAGTATTTT; j_call: TRBJ2-3; d_call: TRBD1; clone_size: NA; v_call: TRBV11-1
cdr3_aa: CASSLSGGASYEQYF; cdr3_nt: TGTGCCAGCAGCTTAAGCGGGGGGGCCTCCTACGAGCAGTACTTC; j_call: TRBJ2-7; d_call: TRBD2; clone_size: NA; v_call: TRBV5-4
cdr3_aa: CASSLDRSGNTIYF; cdr3_nt: TGTGCCAGCAGCTTGGATCGCTCTGGAAACACCATATATTTT; j_call: TRBJ1-3; d_call: NA; clone_size: NA; v_call: TRBV5-4
cdr3_aa: CASSLDSGVYYEQYF; cdr3_nt: TGTGCCAGCAGCTTAGATAGCGGGGTCTACTACGAGCAGTACTTC; j_call: TRBJ2-7; d_call: TRBD2; clone_size: NA; v_call: TRBV7-2
cdr3_aa: CASSVLAGGNEQFF; cdr3_nt: TGTGCCAGCAGTGTTCTAGCGGGGGGCAATGAGCAGTTCTTC; j_call: TRBJ2-1; d_call: TRBD2; clone_size: NA; v_call: TRBV6-4
cdr3_aa: CASSLGVGSLYEQYF; cdr3_nt: TGTGCCAGCAGCTTAGGTGTGGGGAGCCTCTACGAGCAGTACTTC; j_call: TRBJ2-7; d_call: NA; clone_size: NA; v_call: TRBV7-2
cdr3_aa: CASSLLAGGAYWAQYF; cdr3_nt: TGTGCCAGCAGCCTACTAGCGGGGGGCGCGTATTGGGCGCAGTATTTT; j_call: TRBJ2-3; d_call: TRBD2; clone_size: NA; v_call: TRBV11-1
cdr3_aa: CASSVDRAMNTEAFF; cdr3_nt: TGTGCCAGTAGTGTCGACAGGGCCATGAACACTGAAGCTTTCTTT; j_call: TRBJ1-1; d_call: TRBD1; clone_size: NA; v_call: TRBV19
cdr3_aa: CAWGTGRNIQYF; cdr3_nt: TGTGCCTGGGGGACAGGGAGAAACATTCAGTACTTC; j_call: TRBJ2-4; d_call: TRBD1; clone_size: NA; v_call: TRBV30
cdr3_aa: CASTLTHPPGEQFF; cdr3_nt: TGTGCCAGTACCCTGACCCACCCGCCAGGAGAGCAGTTCTTC; j_call: TRBJ2-1; d_call: NA; clone_size: NA; v_call: TRBV19
cdr3_aa: CASSQASSGRSYEQYF; cdr3_nt: TGTGCCAGCAGCCAAGCTTCTAGCGGGAGGTCCTACGAGCAGTACTTC; j_call: TRBJ2-7; d_call: TRBD2; clone_size: NA; v_call: TRBV3-1/TRBV3-2
cdr3_aa: CASSAEGAQGSEQYF; cdr3_nt: TGCGCCAGCAGCGCCGAGGGGGCGCAGGGATCCGAGCAGTACTTC; j_call: TRBJ2-7; d_call: TRBD1; clone_size: NA; v_call: TRBV5-1
cdr3_aa: CAWRMRSSYNSPLHF; cdr3_nt: TGTGCCTGGAGGATGAGGAGCTCCTATAATTCACCCCTCCACTTT; j_call: TRBJ1-6; d_call: NA; clone_size: NA; v_call: TRBV30
cdr3_aa: CASSRDRGGYYGYTF; cdr3_nt: TGTGCCAGCAGCCGAGACAGGGGGGGATACTATGGCTACACCTTC; j_call: TRBJ1-2; d_call: TRBD1; clone_size: NA; v_call: TRBV6-5
cdr3_aa: CASSRSGRGGPDTQYF; cdr3_nt: TGTGCCAGCAGTCGGTCGGGGCGGGGGGGCCCAGATACGCAGTATTTT; j_call: TRBJ2-3; d_call: TRBD2; clone_size: NA; v_call: TRBV3-1/TRBV3-2
cdr3_aa: CASRESRGGGYTF; cdr3_nt: TGTGCCAGCCGCGAGTCCCGGGGTGGGGGCTACACCTTC; j_call: TRBJ1-2; d_call: NA; clone_size: NA; v_call: TRBV4-2
cdr3_aa: CASSVDPTGNNYGYTF; cdr3_nt: TGTGCCAGCAGCGTAGACCCGACGGGAAATAACTATGGCTACACCTTC; j_call: TRBJ1-2; d_call: NA; clone_size: NA; v_call: TRBV9
cdr3_aa: CASSDAGLVERDTQYF; cdr3_nt: TGTGCCAGCAGTGACGCGGGACTAGTGGAGAGGGATACGCAGTATTTT; j_call: TRBJ2-3; d_call: TRBD2; clone_size: NA; v_call: TRBV6-4
cdr3_aa: CSVALNTEAFF; cdr3_nt: TGCAGCGTTGCTCTGAACACTGAAGCTTTCTTT; j_call: TRBJ1-1; d_call: NA; clone_size: NA; v_call: TRBV29-1
cdr3_aa: CASNRPPRQLKVENTEAFF; cdr3_nt: TGTGCCAGCAACCGTCCCCCAAGACAGTTAAAGGTTGAGAACACTGAAGCTTTCTTT; j_call: TRBJ1-1; d_call: NA; clone_size: NA; v_call: TRBV5-8
cdr3_aa: CASTPQGGNTEAFF; cdr3_nt: TGTGCCAGCACGCCCCAGGGGGGGAACACTGAAGCTTTCTTT; j_call: TRBJ1-1; d_call: TRBD1; clone_size: NA; v_call: TRBV7-9
cdr3_aa: CASSDSGIGNTEAFF; cdr3_nt: TGTGCCAGCAGTGATTCGGGAATCGGGAACACTGAAGCTTTCTTT; j_call: TRBJ1-1; d_call: NA; clone_size: NA; v_call: TRBV2
cdr3_aa: CASSQPGDGATNEKLFF; cdr3_nt: TGTGCCAGCAGCCAACCAGGGGATGGGGCAACTAATGAAAAACTGTTTTTT; j_call: TRBJ1-4; d_call: NA; clone_size: NA; v_call: TRBV3-1/TRBV3-2
cdr3_aa: CASSLGRGAGGFYEQYF; cdr3_nt: TGTGCCAGCAGCTTAGGCCGGGGAGCGGGAGGGTTCTACGAGCAGTACTTC; j_call: TRBJ2-7; d_call: TRBD2; clone_size: once; v_call: TRBV11-2
cdr3_aa: CASSPAGGRGETQYF; cdr3_nt: TGTGCCAGCAGCCCCGCGGGGGGCCGAGGAGAGACCCAGTACTTC; j_call: TRBJ2-5; d_call: TRBD2; clone_size: once; v_call: TRBV3-1/TRBV3-2
cdr3_aa: CASSVDRGQGGYTF; cdr3_nt: TGTGCCAGCAGCGTAGACAGGGGGCAAGGAGGCTACACCTTC; j_call: TRBJ1-2; d_call: TRBD1; clone_size: NA; v_call: TRBV9
cdr3_aa: CASSGEKGTNEKLFF; cdr3_nt: TGTGCCAGCAGCGGGGAGAAAGGGACTAATGAAAAACTGTTTTTT; j_call: TRBJ1-4; d_call: NA; clone_size: NA; v_call: TRBV9
cdr3_aa: CASSLAGRSYGYTF; cdr3_nt: TGTGCCAGCAGCCTTGCCGGCAGGTCCTATGGCTACACCTTC; j_call: TRBJ1-2; d_call: NA; clone_size: NA; v_call: TRBV6-2/TRBV6-3
cdr3_aa: CARRGRGSNSPLHF; cdr3_nt: TGCGCCAGGAGGGGCAGGGGCTCTAATTCACCCCTCCACTTT; j_call: TRBJ1-6; d_call: NA; clone_size: NA; v_call: TRBV23-1